This entry lists 23 T cell receptor beta chains sequenced from one sample in a study of T-cell reconstitution after alpha-beta-depleted transplantation in children. Preparation of the TCRbeta library involved a method that used unique molecular identifiers. TCRdb re-called the PCR reads through MiXCR, storing one row per CDR3 protein. The table has over 5,500 distinct CDR3 sequences, approximately 11% seen once. The sequencing used PBMCs, mostly from graft donor cells, collected 180 days after TCRalphabeta/CD19-depleted stem cell transplant. The source is a child under two years old who had a stem cell transplant for acute myeloid leukemia, so the T cells may come from the graft donor.

This clonotype was counted many times. This chain joins TRBV19 and TRBJ2-7; 8 bases agree with TRBD2. Germline CDR1 and CDR2: LNHDA and SQIVND (reference sequence). V was pared by 3 bases and J by 3 bases, with 4 bases of the junction left unmatched. The CDR3 sequence is 14 residues long. The CDR3 DNA follows: TGTGCCAGTAGTATCAGGGCGGGAGGCTACGAGCAGTACTTC. Amino acids: CASSIRAGGYEQYF.

At least ten counts were recorded for this clonotype. The CDR3 is CATSAGTSGRRGETQYF. The DNA for the CDR3 is TGTGCCACCAGCGCCGGGACTAGCGGGAGGAGAGGGGAGACCCAGTACTTC. The rearrangement joins TRBV15 to TRBJ2-5, with 15 positions matching TRBD2. Germline lookup yields CDR1 LNHNV and CDR2 YYDKDF (reference sequence). The CDR3 length is 17 residues. V was pared by 5 bases and J by 5 bases, with 9 bases of the junction left unmatched. The whole variable domain, filled in from reference TRBV15 and TRBJ2-5, reads DAMVIQNPRYQVTQFGKPVTLSCSQTLNHNVMYWYQQKSSQAPKLLFHYYDKDFNNEADTPDNFQSRRPNTSFCFLDIRSPGLGDTAMYLCATSAGTSGRRGETQYFGPGTRLLVL.

This clonotype was seen many times. The gene calls are TRBV5-1 and TRBJ2-7; no firm D call. The germline V gene encodes CDR1 SGHRS and CDR2 YFSETQ. This CDR3 contains 13 residues. Trimming stripped 4 bases from V and 4 bases from J, with 12 bases between. CDR3 in amino acids: CASSPDTVYEQYF. CDR3 DNA: TGCGCCAGCAGCCCAGACACGGTGTACGAGCAGTACTTC.

The chain carries TRBV6-2 or TRBV6-3 and TRBJ2-7; a weak D match, TRBD1 (5 bases). The CDR3 consists of 13 residues. V was clipped by 2 bases and J by 2 bases, with 7 bases between them. Germline V gives CDR1 MNHEY, CDR2 SVGEGT. In DNA, the CDR3 is TGTGCCAGCAGTTACGACAGCACCTACGAGCAGTACTTC. This gives the protein CASSYDSTYEQYF.

The genes are TRBV20-1 and TRBJ1-5, with TRBD1 matching over 7 bases. The CDR3 loop spans 14 amino acids. The ends lost 6 bases at V and 5 bases at J; junction bases unmatched: 10. CDR1 and CDR2 (germline): DFQATT, SNEGSKA (reference sequence). For the CDR3, the DNA is TGCAGTGCATTTAAGGGGGCTGGTCATCAGCCCCAGCATTTT. Residues: CSAFKGAGHQPQHF.

There are many counts of this clonotype. This chain connects TRBV27 to TRBJ2-5, with 10 bases matching TRBD1. The CDR3 spans 16 residues. The V segment lost 4 bases and the J segment 5 bases; nucleotides outside the gene matches: 10. The germline V gene encodes CDR1 MNHEY and CDR2 SMNVEV (reference sequence). Written as DNA, the CDR3 is TGTGCCAGCAGTTCTACACGGGACAGGGGACGGGAGACCCAGTACTTC. Translated: CASSSTRDRGRETQYF.

This clonotype was detected many times. This chain uses TRBV5-4 with TRBJ1-4; D gene ambiguous. The germline CDR1 and CDR2 sequences are SGHNT and YYREEE (reference sequence). Between the trimmed V and J ends, which lost 1 base and 5 bases, there was a span of 12 bases. The CDR3 extends over 15 amino acids. The CDR3 DNA reads TGTGCCAGCAGCTTGTATCAGGCCCAGAATGAAAAACTGTTTTTT. This sequence encodes CASSLYQAQNEKLFF. Full variable domain (remainder filled in from reference TRBV5-4 and TRBJ1-4): ETGVTQSPTHLIKTRGQQVTLRCSSQSGHNTVSWYQQALGQGPQFIFQYYREEENGRGNFPPRFSGLQFPNYSSELNVNALELDDSALYLCASSLYQAQNEKLFFGSGTQLSVL.

This clonotype was recorded at least ten times. The gene calls are TRBV4-2 and TRBJ2-2; D may correspond to TRBD1 or TRBD2 (5 bases each). The germline gives CDR1 LGHNA, CDR2 YNFKEQ. The CDR3 spans 15 residues. The V end lost 2 bases, the J end lost 2 bases, and 9 bases lay between the germline ends. CDR3 region: CASSQLGANTGELFF. The CDR3 DNA reads as TGTGCCAGCAGCCAACTCGGGGCCAACACCGGGGAGCTGTTTTTT.

There are many counts of this clonotype. The chain employs TRBV28 and TRBJ2-7; 9 bases match TRBD1. This CDR3 region has 15 residues. J lost 2 bases, V lost 5 bases, and 7 bases had no gene match. Germline V CDR1 and CDR2: MDHEN, SYDVKM. CDR3 in DNA: TGTGCCAGCAGTCTAGGGACAGGGAATCCCTACGAGCAGTACTTC. Protein sequence: CASSLGTGNPYEQYF.

As concerns this clonotype: This sequence may be a read error, since a much larger clone differs from it by one base. The chain uses TRBV11-2 and TRBJ2-7; 9 bases are a match to TRBD2. The CDR3 length is 16 residues. After removal of 1 base from V and 3 bases from J, the junction contained 7 bases not matched to a gene. Per the germline V gene, CDR1 is SGHAT and CDR2 is FQNNGV. As DNA, the CDR3 is TGTGCCAGCAGCTTAGCCCTAGCGGGGCCCTACTACGAGCAGTACTTC. As protein: CASSLALAGPYYEQYF.

This clonotype was seen many times. This chain uses TRBV7-3 with TRBJ1-1; perhaps TRBD1 as D (6 bases). V was clipped by 5 bases and J by 0 bases, with 10 bases between them. Germline CDR1 is SGHTA and CDR2 is FQGTGA. The CDR3 contains 14 residues. The CDR3 loop is CASSLGHMNTEAFF. CDR3 nucleotide sequence: TGTGCCAGCAGCCTGGGACATATGAACACTGAAGCTTTCTTT. The whole variable domain, remainder taken from reference TRBV7-3 and TRBJ1-1, is GAGVSQTPSNKVTEKGKYVELRCDPISGHTALYWYRQSLGQGPEFLIYFQGTGAADDSGLPNDRFFAVRPEGSVSTLKIQRTERGDSAVYLCASSLGHMNTEAFFGQGTRLTVV.

Within the sample, this clonotype is medium-sized. V usage is TRBV7-7 and J usage is TRBJ2-7; 8 bases match TRBD2. The CDR3 contains 13 residues. The germline CDR1 and CDR2 sequences are SSHAT and FNYEAQ (reference sequence). CDR3 residues: CARHTSGSYEQYF. The CDR3 nucleotides read TGTGCTCGCCACACTAGCGGTTCCTACGAGCAGTACTTC.

This clonotype occurred many times. This chain joins TRBV4-2 and TRBJ1-1; D possibly corresponds to TRBD1 (5 bases). There are 15 residues in the CDR3. V was cut by 6 bases and J by 2 bases, with 16 bases left in between. Germline loops: CDR1 LGHNA, CDR2 YNFKEQ. The CDR3 coding sequence is TGTGCCAGCAGTCACAACGGGGCTTTAAACACTGAAGCTTTCTTT. It specifies CASSHNGALNTEAFF.

By sample fraction, this clonotype is medium-sized. The genes are TRBV28 and TRBJ2-3, with 12 positions matching TRBD2. The CDR3 covers 17 residues. Germline CDR1 MDHEN, CDR2 SYDVKM. V shed 5 bases and J 4 bases; nucleotides not matched to a gene: 10. The CDR3 nucleotides read TGTGCCAGCAGTCCCCCCCCGACTAGCGGGAGTTCAGATACGCAGTATTTT. Translated, it gives CASSPPPTSGSSDTQYF.

Many counts were recorded for this clonotype. The rearrangement links TRBV7-9 to TRBJ2-3; D remains ambiguous. V was shortened by 1 base and J by 0 bases, with 5 bases between the two germline ends. Germline CDR1 and CDR2: SEHNR and FQNEAQ (reference sequence). The CDR3 has 14 residues. CDR3 nucleotide sequence: TGTGCCAGCAGCTTAGTGGACAGCACAGATACGCAGTATTTT. Translating it yields CASSLVDSTDTQYF.

This clonotype counts as medium-sized. The chain employs TRBV5-6 and TRBJ1-1; 10 nucleotides agree with TRBD1. Germline V gene sequence: CDR1 SGHDT, CDR2 YYEEEE. The CDR3 runs 17 residues. Trimming removed 4 bases from V and 6 bases from J; junction bases left unmatched: 15. DNA of the CDR3: TGTGCCAGCAGCCCTATATGGGACAGGGGAGGTCGGGCTGAAGCTTTCTTT. Translation gives CASSPIWDRGGRAEAFF.

This clonotype was observed at least ten times. The genes are TRBV3-1 and TRBJ2-1, with 14 bases aligning to TRBD2. V was clipped by 4 bases and J by 6 bases; unmatched bases: 11. Germline V gives CDR1 LGHDT, CDR2 YNNKEL (reference sequence). The CDR3 extends over 18 amino acids. The CDR3, as DNA: TGTGCCAGCAGCCTAAGGCCCCTTGGACTAGCGGGAGGCAATGAGCAGTTCTTC. This codes for CASSLRPLGLAGGNEQFF.

This clonotype is classed as medium-sized. CDR3 amino acids: CAISESVTEQFF. The CDR3 nucleotides read TGTGCCATCAGTGAGTCGGTGACGGAGCAGTTCTTC. This chain connects TRBV10-3 to TRBJ2-1; D remains unclear. The germline V and J ends were trimmed by 0 bases and 10 bases, with 7 bases remaining between them. The CDR3 loop spans 12 amino acids. The germline V gene encodes CDR1 ENHRY and CDR2 SYGVKD.

By share, this clonotype ranks as medium-sized. This chain uses TRBV7-6 with TRBJ2-3, with D maybe TRBD1 (5 bases). CDR1 and CDR2 (germline): SGHVS, FNYEAQ. This CDR3 contains 19 residues. V was shortened by 4 bases and J by 6 bases, with 29 bases between the two germline ends. The CDR3 protein is CASSSRRQRIPESSDTQYF. Here the CDR3 DNA reads TGTGCCAGCAGCTCACGGAGACAGAGAATTCCCGAGTCCTCCGATACGCAGTATTTT.

This clonotype was seen many times. The chain employs TRBV18 and TRBJ2-3; D unresolved. Trimming took off 0 bases at V and 1 base at J, with 2 bases between the two ends. CDR3 length: 13 residues. Per germline, CDR1 KGHSH and CDR2 LQKENI. In DNA, the CDR3 is TGTGCCAGCTCACCACCAGGCACAGATACGCAGTATTTT. Encoded protein: CASSPPGTDTQYF.

Relative to its sample, this clonotype is medium-sized. The rearrangement uses TRBV28 and TRBJ2-1; the D gene is possibly TRBD1 (6 bases). The CDR3 loop spans 15 amino acids. In germline, CDR1 is MDHEN, CDR2 SYDVKM. V was shortened by 5 bases and J by 4 bases, with 15 bases between the two germline ends. The CDR3 region has the DNA TGTGCCAGCAGTCCCCGGAAGGGGGTATACAATGAGCAGTTCTTC. Amino acid sequence: CASSPRKGVYNEQFF.

This clonotype ranks as medium-sized. This rearrangement joins TRBV5-1 to TRBJ1-5, with 8 nucleotides matching TRBD1. With 4 bases clipped from V and 2 bases from J, the junction kept 5 bases outside the gene matches. Germline CDR1 is SGHRS and CDR2 is YFSETQ. This CDR3 is 15 amino acids long. The CDR3 sequence: CASSTGQGRNQPQHF. The DNA for the CDR3 is TGCGCCAGCAGCACCGGACAGGGCCGCAATCAGCCCCAGCATTTT. The whole variable domain, filled in from reference TRBV5-1 and TRBJ1-5, reads KAGVTQTPRYLIKTRGQQVTLSCSPISGHRSVSWYQQTPGQGLQFLFEYFSETQRNKGNFPGRFSGRQFSNSRSEMNVSTLELGDSALYLCASSTGQGRNQPQHFGDGTRLSIL.

This clonotype is labeled medium-sized (0.01 to 0.1%). The chain couples TRBV24-1 to TRBJ2-1; perhaps TRBD2 as D (6 bases). There are 19 residues in the CDR3. Germline CDR1 is KGHDR and CDR2 is SFDVKD. V shed 6 bases and J shed 9 bases, with 32 bases lying between them. CDR3 sequence (DNA): TGTGCCACCAGTCGATCGGGAGCGGAAAATCTAATCCAAGGCGGTGAGCAGTTCTTC. It codes for CATSRSGAENLIQGGEQFF.